The rows below give T cell receptor beta chains drawn from one sample of a study of control samples from healthy donors and cancer patients. This table comes from immunoSEQ multiplex PCR, and its TCRdb copy is limited to in-frame clones, with some not included. The repertoire has about 160,000 clones, 80% to 90% of them found once; the top ten carry about 12%. The sequenced sample was blood. The receptors were gathered from a man aged 25-45 years in good health. Both conserved end residues are part of each CDR3. D genes are given only for firm matches. Clone size is shown for a subset of rows, as once, few, many or a class of expanded clone.

TRBJ2-3 TRBV2 . . CASKEDYYTDTQYF TGTGCCAGCAAGGAGGACTACTATACAGATACGCAGTATTTT
TRBJ2-7 TRBV6-5 . . CASTYNRDGAYEQYF TGTGCCAGCACCTACAACCGGGACGGAGCCTACGAGCAGTACTTC
TRBJ1-2 TRBV5-1 . . CASSLLDGSYGYTF TGCGCCAGCAGCTTACTAGACGGAAGCTATGGCTACACCTTC
TRBJ2-5 TRBV14 . TRBD1 CASSRRDRQETQYF TGTGCCAGCAGCCGCCGGGACAGGCAAGAGACCCAGTACTTC
TRBJ1-6 TRBV5-1 . . CASSLAGSLGNSPLHF TGCGCCAGCAGCTTAGCGGGATCCTTGGGAAATTCACCCCTCCACTTT
TRBJ1-2 TRBV4-1 once TRBD1 CASSQLLSSTGGGGYTF TGCGCCAGCAGCCAACTATTATCATCGACAGGGGGAGGTGGCTACACCTTC
TRBJ1-3 TRBV6-2/TRBV6-3 . . CATNPSFYSGNTIYF TGTGCCACCAACCCGTCCTTCTACTCTGGAAACACCATATATTTT
TRBJ2-7 TRBV5-5 . . CASSLDPLGAYEQYF TGTGCCAGCAGCTTGGACCCCCTGGGGGCCTACGAGCAGTACTTC
TRBJ1-1 TRBV9 . TRBD1 CASSLGTDRVGMNTEAFF TGTGCCAGCAGCCTAGGCACAGACAGGGTGGGAATGAACACTGAAGCTTTCTTT
TRBJ1-1 TRBV11-3 once TRBD1 CASSLGTGGNTEAFF TGTGCCAGCAGCTTGGGGACAGGGGGGAACACTGAAGCTTTCTTT
TRBJ1-6 TRBV27 . . CATLPGSSYNSPLHF TGTGCCACCCTTCCAGGGTCGTCATATAATTCACCCCTCCACTTT
TRBJ2-7 TRBV5-1 . TRBD2 CASSLTGGGLEQYF TGCGCCAGCAGCTTGACGGGCGGGGGGCTTGAGCAGTACTTC
TRBJ2-5 TRBV3-1/TRBV3-2 . . CASSQGRGDQETQYF TGTGCCAGCAGCCAAGGCCGGGGAGACCAAGAGACCCAGTACTTC
TRBJ1-1 TRBV27 . TRBD1 CASSLLGQSINTEAFF TGTGCCAGCAGTTTATTGGGACAGTCAATTAACACTGAAGCTTTCTTT
TRBJ2-5 TRBV6-2/TRBV6-3 . . CASSPQETQYF TGTGCCAGCAGTCCCCAAGAGACCCAGTACTTC
TRBJ1-3 TRBV7-9 . TRBD1 CASSLDRGSSGNTIYF TGTGCCAGCAGCTTAGACAGGGGCTCCTCTGGAAACACCATATATTTT
TRBJ1-1 TRBV7-6 . . CASSSGIEAFF TGTGCCAGCAGCTCAGGGATTGAAGCTTTCTTT
TRBJ2-1 TRBV7-9 . TRBD1 CASSLAQGEFF TGTGCCAGCAGCTTAGCCCAGGGGGAGTTCTTC
TRBJ1-5 TRBV4-1 . TRBD1 CASSQAAGQGHQPQHF TGCGCCAGCAGCCAAGCAGCCGGACAGGGTCATCAGCCCCAGCATTTT
TRBJ2-7 TRBV6-2/TRBV6-3 . . CASSSLWEQYF TGTGCCAGCAGCTCCTTGTGGGAGCAGTACTTC
TRBJ2-7 TRBV21-1 . . CASSFHRDTHSYEQYF TGTGCCAGCAGCTTTCACCGGGACACTCACTCCTACGAGCAGTACTTC
TRBJ1-1 TRBV29-1 . . CSVETAMNTEAFF TGCAGCGTTGAGACAGCTATGAACACTGAAGCTTTCTTT
TRBJ2-1 TRBV5-1 . . CASSVSVHSSYNEQFF TGCGCCAGCAGCGTCAGTGTCCACAGCTCCTACAATGAGCAGTTCTTC
TRBJ2-7 TRBV19 . . CASSIGVRTYEQYF TGTGCCAGTAGTATAGGGGTTCGCACCTACGAGCAGTACTTC
TRBJ2-3 TRBV19 . . CASSIGSSLGRSTDTQYF TGTGCCAGTAGTATTGGGTCGAGTCTAGGGAGAAGCACAGATACGCAGTATTTT
TRBJ1-2 TRBV5-4 . . CASSLAGTNYGYTF TGTGCCAGCAGCTTGGCTGGGACCAACTATGGCTACACCTTC
TRBJ1-1 TRBV7-9 . TRBD1 CASTHRGDVTEAFF TGTGCCAGCACCCACAGGGGAGACGTCACTGAAGCTTTCTTT
TRBJ2-4 TRBV10-3 . TRBD2 CAISNYWTSGSYF TGTGCCATCAGTAACTACTGGACTAGCGGGTCCTACTTC
TRBJ1-1 TRBV7-9 once . CASSLGSAGTNTEAFF TGTGCCAGCAGCTTAGGGAGTGCGGGGACGAACACTGAAGCTTTCTTT
TRBJ1-4 TRBV4-1 . . CASSQPGQARGEKLFF TGCGCCAGCAGCCAGCCCGGTCAGGCTAGGGGTGAAAAACTGTTTTTT
TRBJ2-2 TRBV4-3 once TRBD2 CASGQPNYGLAGGNTGELFF TGCGCCAGCGGCCAACCTAATTACGGACTAGCGGGAGGGAACACCGGGGAGCTGTTTTTT
TRBJ2-7 TRBV11-1 . . CASSSRPDFTEQYF TGTGCCAGCAGCTCCCGTCCGGACTTCACAGAGCAGTACTTC
TRBJ1-1 TRBV7-3 . . CASSLEGRDTEAFF TGTGCCAGCAGCCTTGAGGGGCGGGACACTGAAGCTTTCTTT
TRBJ2-7 TRBV18 . . CASSRSRGEVGEQYF TGTGCCAGCTCACGGAGCAGGGGGGAAGTGGGAGAGCAGTACTTC
TRBJ2-7 TRBV6-2/TRBV6-3 . . CASSYEQRGRSLSYEQYF TGTGCCAGCAGTTACGAGCAACGGGGCAGGAGTTTGTCCTACGAGCAGTACTTC
TRBJ1-4 TRBV5-4 once . CASSQQKASNEKLFF TGTGCCAGCAGCCAACAGAAGGCCTCTAATGAAAAACTGTTTTTT
TRBJ2-4 TRBV4-1 . . CASSPRDGKNIQYF TGCGCCAGCAGCCCCAGGGATGGAAAAAACATTCAGTACTTC
TRBJ1-1 TRBV6-1 . . CASSELDVSNTEAFF TGTGCCAGCAGTGAATTGGACGTCTCGAACACTGAAGCTTTCTTT
TRBJ2-5 TRBV5-1 . . CASTPQRAGASPEIQYF TGCGCCAGCACCCCCCAGAGGGCAGGCGCATCCCCAGAGATCCAGTACTTC
TRBJ2-7 TRBV6-5 . . CASIQTGTYEQYF TGTGCCAGCATCCAGACCGGTACCTACGAGCAGTACTTC
TRBJ1-6 TRBV12-3/TRBV12-4 . . CASSLQYSPLHF TGTGCCAGCTCCCTCCAATATTCACCCCTCCACTTT